This T cell receptor beta chain was identified in a study of T cells expressing NK-cell markers. Study context: Investigators obtained TCR beta repertoires from sorted CD3+CD56+NKG2C+, CD3+CD56+NKG2C- and CD3+CD56-NKG2C+ T cells. Broader study findings: Several of the donors also had these clonotypes leading their CD3+CD56-NKG2C+ fraction. No clear determination of HCMV specificity was made for expanded NKG2C+ T cell clones.

A remark on this clonotype: Antigen unknown.

UMI-tagged 5'RACE template switching yielded the TCR beta cDNA. TCRdb reprocessed the 5' RACE reads and stores each CDR3 protein as one record, lacking DNA. In total, the table holds more than 400,000 distinct CDR3 sequences. Sequencing was carried out using blood T cells: a sorted CD56 or NKG2C T cell subset, CD4+ or CD8+ T cells, or bulk PBMC T cells (not recorded which). This TCR was recovered from a woman aged 18 to 75 in good health.

CDR3 region: CASGASGSTSYEQYF. The chain combines TRBV27 with TRBJ2-7; TCRdb designates TRBD2, a call that cannot be tested without DNA. The CDR3 loop spans 15 amino acids. Per germline, CDR1 MNHEY and CDR2 SMNVEV (reference sequence).